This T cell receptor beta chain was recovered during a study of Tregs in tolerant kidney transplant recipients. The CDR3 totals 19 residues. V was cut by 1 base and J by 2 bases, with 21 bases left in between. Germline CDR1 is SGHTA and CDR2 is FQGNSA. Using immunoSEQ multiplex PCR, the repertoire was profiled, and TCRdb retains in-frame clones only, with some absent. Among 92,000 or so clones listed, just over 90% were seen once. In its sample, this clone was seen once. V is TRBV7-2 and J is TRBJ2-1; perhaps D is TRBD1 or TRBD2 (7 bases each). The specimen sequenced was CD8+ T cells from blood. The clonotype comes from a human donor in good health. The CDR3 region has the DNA TGTGCCAGCAGCTTAGTAGGGGGGGGGACAGTCCCGGCCTACAATGAGCAGTTCTTC. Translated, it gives CASSLVGGGTVPAYNEQFF.